This paragraph covers one T cell receptor beta chain sequence. The data were taken from a study of T cell responses to AZD1222 COVID-19 vaccine. TCRdb's table, derived via immunoSEQ multiplex PCR, lists solely in-frame clones and lacks some. Of some 94,000 clones in the sample, 70% to 90% are singletons; the top ten hold just under 3%. The CDR3 contains 14 residues. Germline CDR1 and CDR2: MGHRA and YSYEKL. V was pared by 2 bases and J by 7 bases, with 5 bases of the junction left unmatched. The chain carries TRBV4-1 and TRBJ1-2, with 9 bases aligning to TRBD1. This receptor was obtained from an adult in good health. The sequencing here drew on peripheral blood, taken on day 0 of AZD1222 vaccination. The DNA of the CDR3 is TGCGCCAGCAGCCAAAGGGACAGGGTCGGTGGCTACACCTTC. It translates to CASSQRDRVGGYTF.